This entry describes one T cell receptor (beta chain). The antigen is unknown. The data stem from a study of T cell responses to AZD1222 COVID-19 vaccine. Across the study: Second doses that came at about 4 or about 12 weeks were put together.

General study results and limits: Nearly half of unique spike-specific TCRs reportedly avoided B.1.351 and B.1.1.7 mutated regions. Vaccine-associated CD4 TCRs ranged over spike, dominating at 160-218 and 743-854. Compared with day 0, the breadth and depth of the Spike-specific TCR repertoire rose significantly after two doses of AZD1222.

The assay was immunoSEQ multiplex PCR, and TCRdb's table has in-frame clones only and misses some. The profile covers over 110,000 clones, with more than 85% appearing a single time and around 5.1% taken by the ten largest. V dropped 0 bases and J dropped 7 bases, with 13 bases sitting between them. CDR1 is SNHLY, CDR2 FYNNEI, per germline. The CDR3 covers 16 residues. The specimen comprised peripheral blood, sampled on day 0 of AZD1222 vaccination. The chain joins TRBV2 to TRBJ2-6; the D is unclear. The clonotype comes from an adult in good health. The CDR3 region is CASSEARIRLANVLTF. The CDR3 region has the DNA TGTGCCAGCAGTGAAGCCCGAATTAGATTAGCCAACGTCCTGACTTTC.